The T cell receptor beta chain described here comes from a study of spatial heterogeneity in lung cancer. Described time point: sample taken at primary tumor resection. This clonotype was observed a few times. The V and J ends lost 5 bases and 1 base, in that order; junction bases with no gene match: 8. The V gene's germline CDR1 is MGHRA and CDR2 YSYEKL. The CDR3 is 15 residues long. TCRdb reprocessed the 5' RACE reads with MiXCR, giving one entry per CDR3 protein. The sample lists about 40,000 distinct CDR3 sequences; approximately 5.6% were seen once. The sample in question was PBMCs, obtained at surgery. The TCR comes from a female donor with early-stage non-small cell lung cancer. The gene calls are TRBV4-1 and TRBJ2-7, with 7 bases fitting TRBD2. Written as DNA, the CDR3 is TGCGCCAGCAGCTTCCGGGCGGGGGAGTCCTACGAGCAGTACTTC. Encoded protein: CASSFRAGESYEQYF.